The sequence of this T cell receptor (beta chain) was determined in a study of blood T cells in healthy people across ages. CDR3 length equals 14 residues. CDR1 LNHDA and CDR2 SQIVND come from the germline V gene (reference sequence). J was trimmed by 7 bases and V by 5 bases; bases with no gene match: 7. The second PCR ran roughly 7 to 12 cycles with a sample-barcoded 5' primer and J-beta primers. MiXCR, applied by TCRdb to the 5' RACE reads, yields one record per CDR3 protein. Of fewer than 800,000 distinct CDR3 sequences in the sample, 25% were seen once. This sample was also put to use in a study of T cells of mothers and their children.

This receptor was taken from a boy younger than 18 in good health. The material sequenced was blood. This chain links TRBV19 with TRBJ2-1, with TRBD2 matching 8 bases. The CDR3 coding sequence is TGTGCCAGTAGTTATAGCGGGGAATGGAATGAGCAGTTCTTC. This gives the protein CASSYSGEWNEQFF.